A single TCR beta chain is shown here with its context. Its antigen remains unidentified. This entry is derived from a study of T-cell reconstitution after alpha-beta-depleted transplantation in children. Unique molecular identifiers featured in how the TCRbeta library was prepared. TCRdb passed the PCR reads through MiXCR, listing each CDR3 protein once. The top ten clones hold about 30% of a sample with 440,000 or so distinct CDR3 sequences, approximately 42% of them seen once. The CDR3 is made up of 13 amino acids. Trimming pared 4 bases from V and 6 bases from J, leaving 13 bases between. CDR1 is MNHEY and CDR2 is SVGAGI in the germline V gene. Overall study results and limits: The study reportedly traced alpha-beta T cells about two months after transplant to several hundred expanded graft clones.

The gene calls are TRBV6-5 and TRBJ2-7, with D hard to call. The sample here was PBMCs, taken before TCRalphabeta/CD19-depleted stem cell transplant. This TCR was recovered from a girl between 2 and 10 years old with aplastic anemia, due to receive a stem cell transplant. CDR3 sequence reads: CASSFDPLSEQYF. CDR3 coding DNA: TGTGCCAGCAGTTTTGACCCGCTGAGCGAGCAGTACTTC.